These 28 T cell receptor beta chains were sequenced from one sample in a study of CD8+ T cells in alopecia areata. Once RNA had been extracted, it was reverse transcribed into cDNA to act as the sequencing template. The method was immunoSEQ multiplex PCR; TCRdb's version includes in-frame clones alone and lacks a portion of them. The sample holds approximately 58,000 clones, 44% seen once. The sequencing sample was made of NKG2D-low CD8+ T cells sorted from blood. The receptor set was obtained from a human donor with alopecia areata.

The chain combines TRBV19 with TRBJ1-1; 7 bases line up with TRBD1. The CDR3 covers 15 residues. V gave up 5 bases and J gave up 2 bases; unmatched junction bases: 8. Per germline, CDR1 LNHDA and CDR2 SQIVND (reference sequence). For the CDR3, the DNA is TGTGCCAGTAGTCCCTCGACAGGGATAAACACTGAAGCTTTCTTT. It encodes CASSPSTGINTEAFF.

The J gene is TRBJ1-2, the V gene TRBV29-1; TRBD1 might be the D (5 bases). The CDR3 sequence is 11 residues long. V dropped 5 bases and J dropped 8 bases, with 12 bases sitting between them. Per the germline V gene, CDR1 is SQVTM and CDR2 is ANQGSEA. CDR3 nucleotides: TGCAGCGTTCCAAGGGGAGGAGGCTACACCTTC. It specifies CSVPRGGGYTF.

The rearrangement links TRBV5-1 to TRBJ2-3; D remains unclear. Germline CDR1 is SGHRS and CDR2 is YFSETQ. V dropped 2 bases and J dropped 2 bases, with 12 bases sitting between them. This CDR3 spans 15 amino acids. CDR3 protein: CASSLVVGITDTQYF. In DNA form, the CDR3 reads TGCGCCAGCAGCTTAGTAGTGGGCATCACAGATACGCAGTATTTT.

The chain links TRBV19 to TRBJ2-1, with D hard to call. The CDR3 extends over 12 amino acids. Germline V gene lookup returns CDR1 LNHDA and CDR2 SQIVND (reference sequence). V was pared by 1 base and J by 4 bases, with 2 bases between. The CDR3 DNA reads TGTGCCAGTAGTATAGTTTACAATGAGCAGTTCTTC. It yields the protein CASSIVYNEQFF.

The V and J genes are TRBV29-1 and TRBJ2-3; TRBD2 agrees at 7 bases. The germline V gene has CDR1 SQVTM and CDR2 ANQGSEA. Trimming took 6 bases from V and 1 from J; bases not matched to a gene: 13. The CDR3 loop spans 16 amino acids. DNA of the CDR3: TGCAGCGTCGCCCTTCCAGCGGGGCCGGGCACAGATACGCAGTATTTT. Its protein is CSVALPAGPGTDTQYF.

This clone was seen a single time. The V and J genes are TRBV29-1 and TRBJ2-5, with D maybe TRBD2 (6 bases). CDR1 and CDR2 from the germline V gene are SQVTM and ANQGSEA. V lost 6 bases and J lost 2, with 22 bases in between. This CDR3 has 16 residues. The CDR3 region has the DNA TGCAGCGTCGGTCTTGCGGGGAGAATTACACAAGAGACCCAGTACTTC. This sequence encodes CSVGLAGRITQETQYF.

The chain joins TRBV30 to TRBJ2-7; D assignment may be TRBD1 or TRBD2 (5 bases each). Germline V gene data show CDR1 as GTSNPN and CDR2 as SVGIG (reference sequence). Trimming cost V 1 base and J 0 bases, with 13 bases left between them. The CDR3 covers 15 residues. The CDR3 reads CAWSGGWGSSYEQYF. In DNA form, the CDR3 reads TGTGCCTGGAGTGGGGGGTGGGGGAGCTCCTACGAGCAGTACTTC.

The chain recombines TRBV15 with TRBJ2-7; 7 bases line up with TRBD2. The germline V gene encodes CDR1 LNHNV and CDR2 YYDKDF (reference sequence). The CDR3 extends over 13 amino acids. V lost 6 bases to trimming and J lost 7 bases; unmatched junction nucleotides: 9. The CDR3 sequence: CATRTSIVGEQYF. For the CDR3, the DNA is TGTGCCACCAGGACTAGCATCGTAGGGGAGCAGTACTTC.

This clone was observed a handful of times. The V call is TRBV4-1, the J call TRBJ2-1; D is unresolved. Germline lookup yields CDR1 MGHRA and CDR2 YSYEKL. This CDR3 has 13 amino acids. V was shortened by 1 base and J by 5 bases, with 6 bases between the two germline ends. The CDR3 loop reads CASSQGVHNEQFF. The CDR3 nucleotides read TGCGCCAGCAGCCAAGGGGTCCACAATGAGCAGTTCTTC.

This chain joins TRBV7-9 and TRBJ2-3; D ambiguous. This CDR3 comprises 16 residues. Germline CDR1 reads SEHNR; CDR2 reads FQNEAQ (reference sequence). The germline V and J ends were trimmed by 5 bases and 0 bases, with 15 bases remaining between them. CDR3 DNA sequence: TGTGCCAGCAGCATAGACCCTGCTCCTAGCACAGATACGCAGTATTTT. Translating it yields CASSIDPAPSTDTQYF.

This clone appeared a few times. V and J are TRBV7-2 and TRBJ1-2; D gene unclear. CDR1 and CDR2 from the germline V gene are SGHTA and FQGNSA. The CDR3 contains 15 residues. Between the trimmed V and J ends, which lost 5 bases and 6 bases, there was a span of 19 bases. CDR3 protein: CASSLSDGIYDGYTF. The CDR3 nucleotides are TGTGCCAGCAGCCTGTCGGACGGCATCTATGATGGCTACACCTTC.

The V call is TRBV25-1, the J call TRBJ2-7; D is uncertain. V lost 6 bases and J lost 3, with 6 bases in between. The CDR3 is 11 residues long. Germline assignment: CDR1 MGHDK and CDR2 SYGVNS. CDR3 sequence: CASSLVYEQYF. Here the CDR3 DNA reads TGTGCCAGCAGCCTCGTCTACGAGCAGTACTTC.

V usage is TRBV29-1 and J usage is TRBJ1-1, with D unresolved. The CDR3 sequence is 11 residues long. The ends were cut back, 5 bases at V and 3 bases at J, with 7 bases in the middle. Germline assignment: CDR1 SQVTM and CDR2 ANQGSEA. CDR3 sequence reads: CSVFLDTEAFF. CDR3 DNA sequence: TGCAGCGTTTTTCTGGACACTGAAGCTTTCTTT.

V gene TRBV5-8 combines with J gene TRBJ2-5; D gene ambiguous. The V gene's germline CDR1 is SGHTS and CDR2 YDEGEE. Trimming cost V 1 base and J 5 bases, with 12 bases left between them. The CDR3 is 14 residues long. CDR3 protein: CASSLLGYRETQYF. The DNA of the CDR3 is TGTGCCAGCAGCTTGCTTGGGTATAGGGAGACCCAGTACTTC.

The chain combines TRBV29-1 with TRBJ2-7; no firm D call. Between the trimmed V and J ends, which lost 0 bases and 0 bases, there was a span of 9 bases. CDR1 and CDR2 from the germline V gene are SQVTM and ANQGSEA. This CDR3 is 14 amino acids long. The CDR3: CSVEDTASSYEQYF. CDR3 bases: TGCAGCGTTGAAGATACAGCGAGCTCCTACGAGCAGTACTTC.

This clone was picked up a small number of times. J is TRBJ1-1 and V is TRBV19; unclear D gene. From germline, CDR1 is LNHDA and CDR2 SQIVND (reference sequence). The ends were cut back, 6 bases at V and 4 bases at J, with 9 bases in the middle. CDR3 size: 12 residues. The CDR3 sequence is CASREGATEAFF. The CDR3 coding sequence is TGTGCCAGTAGGGAGGGAGCCACTGAAGCTTTCTTT.

In its sample, this clone was seen a few times. The chain joins TRBV11-2 to TRBJ2-1, with D unclear. The germline gives CDR1 SGHAT, CDR2 FQNNGV. V lost 3 bases and J 5 bases, leaving 5 bases between the germline ends. This CDR3 contains 12 residues. CDR3 region: CASSFANNEQFF. CDR3 nucleotide sequence: TGTGCCAGCAGCTTCGCCAACAATGAGCAGTTCTTC.

The chain uses TRBV2 and TRBJ1-1; D gene uncertain. Germline CDR1 and CDR2: SNHLY and FYNNEI. The CDR3 has 12 residues. Trimming left V 6 bases short and J 3 bases short, with 8 bases between. The DNA of the CDR3 is TGTGCCAGCAGGAGGACCTACACTGAAGCTTTCTTT. It yields the protein CASRRTYTEAFF.

The gene calls are TRBV29-1 and TRBJ2-7, with D hard to call. Germline V CDR1 and CDR2: SQVTM, ANQGSEA. There are 11 residues in the CDR3. V was clipped by 0 bases and J by 4 bases, with 4 bases between them. Here the CDR3 reads CSVEDAYEQYF. CDR3 nucleotides: TGCAGCGTTGAAGACGCATACGAGCAGTACTTC.

This clone occurred a few times. The V gene is TRBV28, the J gene TRBJ2-3; D assignment may be TRBD1 or TRBD2 (5 bases each). V shed 7 bases and J shed 1 base, with 21 bases lying between them. Per the germline V gene, CDR1 is MDHEN and CDR2 is SYDVKM. This CDR3 contains 17 residues. The CDR3 nucleotides are TGTGCCAGCACCCCTTTGGACCCCGGGGCAGGCACAGATACGCAGTATTTT. Its protein is CASTPLDPGAGTDTQYF.

The V call is TRBV5-4, the J call TRBJ1-2; D is unclear. Trimming removed 2 bases from V and 4 bases from J, with 9 bases in between. The CDR3 is 13 residues long. In germline, CDR1 is SGHNT, CDR2 YYREEE (reference sequence). This chain's CDR3 is CASSFSNGYGYTF. In DNA form, the CDR3 reads TGTGCCAGCAGCTTCTCGAATGGCTATGGCTACACCTTC.

The chain is built from TRBV4-1 and TRBJ2-1; 9 bases are a match to TRBD2. Germline lookup yields CDR1 MGHRA and CDR2 YSYEKL. The J segment lost 1 base and the V segment lost 4 bases, leaving 2 bases of the junction unmatched. The CDR3 runs to 15 residues. The CDR3, as DNA: TGCGCCAGCAGCCGCCTAGCGGGATCCTACAATGAGCAGTTCTTC. Protein product: CASSRLAGSYNEQFF.

The chain combines TRBV7-8 with TRBJ1-5; maybe TRBD1 (5 bases). V lost 4 bases, J lost 7 bases, and 11 bases lay in between. The germline V gene encodes CDR1 SGHVS and CDR2 FQNEAQ. This CDR3 comprises 13 residues. The DNA of the CDR3 is TGTGCCAGCAGCTGGGGGGGAAACCAGCCCCAGCATTTT. This encodes CASSWGGNQPQHF.

The rearrangement joins TRBV29-1 to TRBJ1-4, with D possibly TRBD1 on 5 matching bases. The V end lost 4 bases, the J end lost 8 bases, and 20 bases lay between the germline ends. Germline V gene lookup returns CDR1 SQVTM and CDR2 ANQGSEA. This CDR3 region has 15 residues. The DNA of the CDR3 is TGCAGCGTTGTTGCTGCAGGGTTCGCGGGGGAAAAACTGTTTTTT. Translating it yields CSVVAAGFAGEKLFF.

Ten or more counts support this clone. The chain links TRBV21-1 to TRBJ1-2. TRBV21-1 is flagged as a pseudogene. CDR3 length: 17 residues. CDR3 in amino acids: CASSKGIGRQSHYGYTF. In DNA form, the CDR3 reads TGTGCCAGCAGCAAAGGGATCGGTCGGCAGTCCCACTATGGCTACACCTTC.

The chain employs TRBV5-8 and TRBJ2-5, with D hard to call. The germline V and J ends were trimmed by 3 bases and 5 bases, with 8 bases remaining between them. The germline V gene has CDR1 SGHTS and CDR2 YDEGEE. CDR3 length: 12 residues. CDR3 protein: CASSSLWETQYF. CDR3 nucleotide sequence: TGTGCCAGCAGCTCCCTGTGGGAGACCCAGTACTTC.

CDR3 sequence (DNA): TGTGCCAGCGTTCGGTCCGAGGGATCCCTAAGGGCAAAACTGTTTTTT. Protein product: CASVRSEGSLRAKLFF. The chain is built from TRBV2 and TRBJ1-4; D unclear. The CDR3 consists of 16 residues. Trimming stripped 8 bases from V and 10 bases from J, with 26 bases between. Germline V gives CDR1 SNHLY, CDR2 FYNNEI.

The chain has TRBV7-9 and TRBJ2-5; D might be TRBD1 (6 bases). V was pared by 6 bases and J by 4 bases, with 15 bases between. This CDR3 has 14 amino acids. From germline, CDR1 is SEHNR and CDR2 FQNEAQ (reference sequence). The CDR3 region is CASRAGAARETQYF. The CDR3, as DNA: TGTGCCAGCAGGGCAGGGGCCGCCAGAGAGACCCAGTACTTC.